Listed below are T cell receptor beta chains from one sample, sequenced in a study of T cell responses to AZD1222 COVID-19 vaccine. Here immunoSEQ multiplex PCR was the method, and the copy in TCRdb shows in-frame clones only, minus some. The sample shows approximately 74,000 clones, 70% to 85% of them seen only once. The sequencing here drew on peripheral blood, taken on day 0 of AZD1222 vaccination. Every receptor here comes from an adult in good health. Each CDR3 is given with its conserved first and last residue. The D gene is left open where the match is weak.

v_call,d_call,cdr3_aa
TRBV7-2,NA,CASSLSGGPGVGYEQYF
TRBV29-1,NA,CSVDSRGASGANVLTF